Below are 27 T cell receptor beta chains sequenced from a single sample in a study of monozygotic twins with inflammatory bowel disease. Each CDR3 protein gets one entry in TCRdb, which reprocessed the 5' RACE reads and gives no DNA. The listing records approximately 380,000 distinct CDR3 sequences. Source material: blood. The source is a human donor with ulcerative colitis or Crohn's disease, or a healthy co-twin of an affected twin (not recorded which).

This chain joins TRBV4-1 and TRBJ2-5; TCRdb's D gene call, TRBD2, goes unchecked for lack of DNA. This CDR3 contains 17 residues. The germline V gene encodes CDR1 MGHRA and CDR2 YSYEKL. CDR3 region: CASSPGLAGNLQGGQYF.

The chain links TRBV5-6 to TRBJ2-5; as DNA is missing, the TRBD1 call by TCRdb cannot be tested. There are 18 residues in the CDR3. CDR1 and CDR2 (germline): SGHDT, YYEEEE. The CDR3 sequence: CASSWGETGTGRQETQYF. Full variable domain (remainder filled in from reference TRBV5-6 and TRBJ2-5): DAGVTQSPTHLIKTRGQQVTLRCSPKSGHDTVSWYQQALGQGPQFIFQYYEEEERQRGNFPDRFSGHQFPNYSSELNVNALLLGDSALYLCASSWGETGTGRQETQYFGPGTRLLVL.

This chain joins TRBV5-1 and TRBJ2-5; TCRdb picks TRBD2, but there is no DNA to check that call. Germline-derived CDR1 and CDR2 are SGHRS and YFSETQ. The CDR3 is made up of 17 amino acids. The CDR3 region is CASSLYSASGGQETQYF.

The V call is TRBV5-4, the J call TRBJ1-1; the D call from TCRdb, TRBD1, cannot be confirmed without DNA. Germline-derived CDR1 and CDR2 are SGHNT and YYREEE (reference sequence). The CDR3 is 14 residues long. The chain's CDR3 is CASSFWAGETEAFF. Based on the CDR3 plus reference TRBV5-4 and TRBJ1-1, the full variable domain is ETGVTQSPTHLIKTRGQQVTLRCSSQSGHNTVSWYQQALGQGPQFIFQYYREEENGRGNFPPRFSGLQFPNYSSELNVNALELDDSALYLCASSFWAGETEAFFGQGTRLTVV.

The chain is built from TRBV5-1 and TRBJ2-1; TCRdb calls TRBD1, which cannot be checked without DNA. The CDR3 extends over 15 amino acids. Germline loops: CDR1 SGHRS, CDR2 YFSETQ. The CDR3 protein is CASSLGGQGNNEQFF. Full variable domain (outside the CDR3, taken from reference TRBV5-1 and TRBJ2-1): KAGVTQTPRYLIKTRGQQVTLSCSPISGHRSVSWYQQTPGQGLQFLFEYFSETQRNKGNFPGRFSGRQFSNSRSEMNVSTLELGDSALYLCASSLGGQGNNEQFFGPGTRLTVL.

This chain uses TRBV5-1 with TRBJ2-1; the D call of TRBD2 rests on TCRdb alone, since no DNA is present to check it. This CDR3 spans 14 amino acids. Looked up from germline, CDR1 is SGHRS and CDR2 is YFSETQ. The CDR3 spells CASSLAREQNEQFF.

The V and J genes are TRBV24-1 and TRBJ2-2; TCRdb outputs TRBD1, but without DNA this stays unchecked. This CDR3 comprises 18 residues. In germline, CDR1 is KGHDR, CDR2 SFDVKD. The CDR3 here is CATSDPHGGGINTGELFF.

The rearrangement links TRBV7-9 to TRBJ2-2. This CDR3 spans 14 amino acids. Germline CDR1 and CDR2: SEHNR and FQNEAQ (reference sequence). CDR3 amino acids: CASSLERVTGELFF.

The chain has TRBV20-1 and TRBJ2-1; TCRdb's D call of TRBD1 is untestable without DNA. CDR1 is DFQATT, CDR2 SNEGSKA, per germline (reference sequence). This CDR3 region has 14 residues. This CDR3 reads CSASMGGSYNEQFF.

The chain couples TRBV6-2 or TRBV6-3 to TRBJ1-1; the D call from TCRdb, TRBD1, cannot be confirmed without DNA. Per the germline V gene, CDR1 is MNHEY and CDR2 is SVGEGT. The CDR3 sequence is 16 residues long. CDR3 amino acids: CASSYGPGQGPTEAFF.

This chain connects TRBV15 to TRBJ2-1; there is no DNA to check the TCRdb D call of TRBD1. This CDR3 is 13 amino acids long. Looked up from germline, CDR1 is LNHNV and CDR2 is YYDKDF (reference sequence). CDR3: CATSMPQGNEQFF.

The chain recombines TRBV7-9 with TRBJ1-1. CDR1 and CDR2 (germline): SEHNR, FQNEAQ (reference sequence). This CDR3 has 13 amino acids. The CDR3 here is CASSLEAVTEAFF.

This chain links TRBV18 with TRBJ1-2; TCRdb's assignment of TRBD1 cannot be checked, as there is no DNA. CDR1 and CDR2 (germline): KGHSH, LQKENI. CDR3 size: 13 residues. CDR3 residues: CASSEGGGYGYTF.

The chain recombines TRBV5-1 with TRBJ2-1; the TCRdb D gene call, TRBD2, has no DNA to confirm it. The CDR3 contains 19 residues. CDR1 and CDR2 (germline): SGHRS, YFSETQ. This CDR3 is CASSLRLAGGRSSYNEQFF.

The CDR3 loop is CASSRRTEETQYF. This chain joins TRBV7-3 and TRBJ2-5; TCRdb's assignment of TRBD1 cannot be checked, as there is no DNA. CDR1 is SGHTA, CDR2 FQGTGA, per germline. CDR3 length: 13 amino acids.

The rearrangement uses TRBV5-1 and TRBJ1-1. The length of the CDR3 is 14 residues. In germline, CDR1 is SGHRS, CDR2 YFSETQ. CDR3 sequence reads: CASSTGPTNTEAFF.

V gene TRBV7-2 combines with J gene TRBJ1-1. The CDR3 covers 12 residues. Germline V CDR1 and CDR2: SGHTA, FQGNSA. The CDR3: CASSLVSTEAFF. The complete variable domain, with remaining parts taken from reference TRBV7-2 and TRBJ1-1, reads GAGVSQSPSNKVTEKGKDVELRCDPISGHTALYWYRQSLGQGLEFLIYFQGNSAPDKSGLPSDRFSAERTGGSVSTLTIQRTQQEDSAVYLCASSLVSTEAFFGQGTRLTVV.

This chain uses TRBV7-2 with TRBJ2-3; TCRdb designates TRBD2, a call that cannot be tested without DNA. The CDR3 consists of 16 residues. Germline CDR1 and CDR2: SGHTA and FQGNSA. CDR3 residues: CASTPRTSGGTDTQYF.

This chain links TRBV12-3 or TRBV12-4 with TRBJ2-7. The length of the CDR3 is 14 residues. The CDR3 sequence: CASSLRQDSYEQYF.

This rearrangement joins TRBV7-9 to TRBJ1-6. CDR1 is SEHNR and CDR2 is FQNEAQ in the germline V gene (reference sequence). The CDR3 extends over 17 amino acids. CDR3: CASSSRRQASYNSPLHF.

V gene TRBV6-2 or TRBV6-3 combines with J gene TRBJ2-3; TCRdb picks TRBD2, but there is no DNA to check that call. Germline V gene data show CDR1 as MNHEY and CDR2 as SVGEGT. The CDR3 has 15 amino acids. The CDR3: CASSFGGGGTDTQYF.

The chain employs TRBV30 and TRBJ1-5. The CDR3 is 13 residues long. Germline loops: CDR1 GTSNPN, CDR2 SVGIG (reference sequence). CDR3 protein: CAWSRRGNQPQHF.

The V gene is TRBV7-9, the J gene TRBJ2-3; with no DNA, the TCRdb D assignment of TRBD1 cannot be verified. The CDR3 is made up of 17 amino acids. Per germline, CDR1 SEHNR and CDR2 FQNEAQ (reference sequence). CDR3 residues: CASNPGRAGERTDTQYF.

The chain uses TRBV5-1 and TRBJ1-4; with no DNA, the TCRdb D assignment of TRBD1 cannot be verified. Germline CDR1 reads SGHRS; CDR2 reads YFSETQ. The CDR3 spans 14 residues. This CDR3 reads CASSFDRGGEKLFF.

The genes are TRBV5-5 and TRBJ2-5; the D gene TCRdb calls, TRBD1, cannot be checked with no DNA. CDR1 is SGHKS, CDR2 YYEKEE, per germline (reference sequence). The CDR3 covers 17 residues. The CDR3 loop reads CASSLIPQGALRETQYF.

The chain uses TRBV4-1 and TRBJ2-1; the TRBD1 assignment by TCRdb is unverifiable without DNA. This CDR3 region has 16 residues. Germline V gene lookup returns CDR1 MGHRA and CDR2 YSYEKL. CDR3 sequence reads: CASSQEGQGNGNEQFF.

The rearrangement links TRBV5-5 to TRBJ1-2. The CDR3 runs 15 residues. The germline V gene has CDR1 SGHKS and CDR2 YYEKEE (reference sequence). CDR3 loop: CASSFAGTQEGGYTF.